The T cell receptor (beta chain) under discussion was sequenced for a study of blood T cell repertoires in COVID-19. CDR3 length equals 16 residues. V lost 1 base, J lost 4 bases, and 6 bases stayed unmatched. Germline CDR1 is SGHAT and CDR2 is FQNNGV. Libraries were prepared by immunoSEQ multiplex PCR; TCRdb keeps only in-frame clonotypes and omits some of them. Seen here are 250,000 to 350,000 clones, about 86% observed once, and the top ten hold more than 15%. The receptor's source is a person between 65 and 79 years old with COVID-19, enrolled during active disease. Sequencing was performed on peripheral blood. The chain carries TRBV11-2 and TRBJ2-2, with 7 positions matching TRBD2. The DNA for the CDR3 is TGTGCCAGCAGCTTAGGAGGGAGGGACGGCACCGGGGAGCTGTTTTTT. It encodes CASSLGGRDGTGELFF.